The clone carrying this TCR beta chain was seen ten or more times. The CDR3 is made up of 14 amino acids. The germline V gene has CDR1 LGHNT and CDR2 FRNRAP. Trimming took off 6 bases at V and 7 bases at J, with 18 bases between the two ends. These data belong to a study of T cells after yellow fever vaccination. Making TCR cDNA involved 5'RACE template switching, which added UMIs and a universal primer site. TCRdb re-derived calls from the 5' RACE reads in MiXCR, one entry per CDR3 protein. The profile covers just over 300,000 distinct CDR3 sequences, with 3.6% appearing a single time and about a quarter taken by the ten largest.

The chain links TRBV12-5 to TRBJ1-2; D gene unclear. The material sequenced was PBMCs, taken on the day of the yellow fever booster vaccination. The receptor comes from a young man who received the YFV17D yellow fever vaccine. CDR3 DNA sequence: TGTGCTAGTGGGCCCCCAGCATCCCTCTCTGGCTACACCTTC. It is translated as CASGPPASLSGYTF. The complete variable domain, with remaining parts taken from reference TRBV12-5 and TRBJ1-2, reads DARVTQTPRHKVTEMGQEVTMRCQPILGHNTVFWYRQTMMQGLELLAYFRNRAPLDDSGMPKDRFSAEMPDATLATLKIQPSEPRDSAVYFCASGPPASLSGYTFGSGTRLTVV.